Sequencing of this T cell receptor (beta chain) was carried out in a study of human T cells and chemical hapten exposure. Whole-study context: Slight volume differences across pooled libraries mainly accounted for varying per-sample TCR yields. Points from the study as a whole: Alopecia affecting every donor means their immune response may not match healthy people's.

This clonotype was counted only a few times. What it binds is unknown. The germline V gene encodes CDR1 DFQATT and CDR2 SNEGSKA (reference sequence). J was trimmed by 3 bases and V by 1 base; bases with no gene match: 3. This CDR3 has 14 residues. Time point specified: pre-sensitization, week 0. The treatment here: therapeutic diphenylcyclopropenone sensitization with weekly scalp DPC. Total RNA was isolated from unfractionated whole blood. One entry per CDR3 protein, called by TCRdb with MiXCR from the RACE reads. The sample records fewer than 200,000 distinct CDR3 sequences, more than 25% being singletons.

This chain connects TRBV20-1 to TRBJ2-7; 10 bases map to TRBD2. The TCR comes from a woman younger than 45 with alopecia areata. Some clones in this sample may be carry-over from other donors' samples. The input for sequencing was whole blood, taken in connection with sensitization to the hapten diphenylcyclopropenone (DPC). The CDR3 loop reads CSARGLAGVYEQYF. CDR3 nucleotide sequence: TGCAGTGCTAGAGGCCTAGCGGGAGTCTACGAGCAGTACTTC.